Shown below are 30 T cell receptor beta chains from a single sample sequenced in a study of cytomegalovirus exposure and HLA in healthy donors. The PCR used 60 Vbeta and 13 Jbeta primers. Here immunoSEQ multiplex PCR was the method, and the copy in TCRdb shows in-frame clones only, minus some. The sample has some 110,000 clones, around 80% seen once; the top ten hold approximately 5.6%. Material for sequencing was PBMCs. These TCRs come from a male donor in good health and CMV-seronegative.

The rearrangement links TRBV10-3 to TRBJ1-5; no clear D. Germline CDR1 is ENHRY and CDR2 is SYGVKD. The CDR3 has 13 amino acids. Between the trimmed V and J ends, which lost 3 bases and 3 bases, there was a span of 6 bases. As DNA, the CDR3 is TGTGCCATCAGTGAAGAGTTCAATCAGCCCCAGCATTTT. Its translation is CAISEEFNQPQHF.

The V call is TRBV27, the J call TRBJ2-4; 7 bases are a match to TRBD1. Trimming cost V 6 bases and J 4 bases; bases outside gene matches: 9. The CDR3 contains 15 residues. Germline CDR1 MNHEY, CDR2 SMNVEV (reference sequence). The CDR3 is CASRYLGTDKNIQYF. In nucleotides, the CDR3 is TGTGCCAGCAGGTACTTGGGGACAGATAAAAACATTCAGTACTTC.

The chain employs TRBV6-5 and TRBJ2-7; TRBD2 aligns across 7 bases. With V trimmed by 6 bases and J by 1 base, 9 bases remained unmatched. Germline V gene sequence: CDR1 MNHEY, CDR2 SVGAGI. This CDR3 is built from 15 residues. The CDR3 reads CASRRASGDSYEQYF. The CDR3 region has the DNA TGTGCCAGCAGAAGGGCTAGCGGAGATTCCTACGAGCAGTACTTC.

The chain combines TRBV4-1 with TRBJ2-2, with D tentatively TRBD1 (5 bases). Trimming took off 4 bases at V and 8 bases at J, with 11 bases between the two ends. The CDR3 is made up of 13 amino acids. From germline, CDR1 is MGHRA and CDR2 YSYEKL. The CDR3 DNA sequence: TGCGCCAGCAGCCTTGGAAGGGGAGGGGAGCTGTTTTTT. Amino acids: CASSLGRGGELFF.

V is TRBV5-4 and J is TRBJ2-7, with 9 bases that match TRBD1. Germline CDR1 and CDR2: SGHNT and YYREEE (reference sequence). With V trimmed by 4 bases and J by 3 bases, 2 bases remained unmatched. The CDR3 is 13 amino acids. The CDR3 coding sequence is TGTGCCAGCAGCCGGGGACAGGGCTACGAGCAGTACTTC. Protein product: CASSRGQGYEQYF.

The V gene is TRBV19, the J gene TRBJ2-2; 8 bases match TRBD1. Trimming at V came to 4 bases and at J to 1 base, leaving 5 bases not matched to a gene. Germline-derived CDR1 and CDR2 are LNHDA and SQIVND (reference sequence). CDR3 length: 16 amino acids. CDR3 DNA sequence: TGTGCCAGTAGTACGGCCGGGACAGGGAACACCGGGGAGCTGTTTTTT. It encodes CASSTAGTGNTGELFF.

In its sample, this clone was seen a few times. The chain joins TRBV30 to TRBJ2-7; 11 bases map to TRBD2. The CDR3 spans 15 residues. The J segment lost 2 bases and the V segment lost 3 bases, leaving 6 bases of the junction unmatched. Germline CDR1 and CDR2: GTSNPN and SVGIG (reference sequence). The CDR3 sequence is CAWRRTSGHPYEQYF. CDR3 sequence (DNA): TGTGCCTGGAGGAGGACTAGCGGGCATCCCTACGAGCAGTACTTC.

V gene TRBV7-6 combines with J gene TRBJ2-7; possible D gene TRBD2, 6 bases. Germline values: CDR1 SGHVS, CDR2 FNYEAQ. There are 15 residues in the CDR3. V was trimmed by 1 base and J by 1 base, leaving 11 bases between them. In DNA form, the CDR3 reads TGTGCCAGCAGCTTAGGGAGGGACGGTTCCTACGAGCAGTACTTC. Its translation is CASSLGRDGSYEQYF. The entire variable domain, with the rest obtained from reference TRBV7-6 and TRBJ2-7, is as follows: GAGVSQSPRYKVTKRGQDVALRCDPISGHVSLYWYRQALGQGPEFLTYFNYEAQQDKSGLPNDRFSAERPEGSISTLTIQRTEQRDSAMYRCASSLGRDGSYEQYFGPGTRLTVT.

The CDR3 is CASSDLGGEQFF. The CDR3 DNA sequence: TGTGCCAGCAGTGACCTCGGGGGTGAGCAGTTCTTC. This chain uses TRBV6-4 with TRBJ2-1; TRBD2 is a possible D gene (6 bases). V lost 2 bases and J 9 bases, leaving 8 bases between the germline ends. The germline gives CDR1 MRHNA, CDR2 SNTAGT. The CDR3 spans 12 residues.

The chain links TRBV4-1 to TRBJ1-1; D unclear. V was cut by 3 bases and J by 6 bases, with 11 bases left in between. Germline CDR1 is MGHRA and CDR2 is YSYEKL. This CDR3 has 13 amino acids. The CDR3 here is CASSHLGGAEAFF. The CDR3 coding sequence is TGCGCCAGCAGCCATCTCGGCGGGGCTGAAGCTTTCTTT.

This chain links TRBV10-1 with TRBJ2-1, with a possible D match to TRBD2 (6 bases). The CDR3 contains 16 residues. The V end was cut by 0 bases, the J end by 0 bases, with 9 bases between. CDR1 is WNHNN, CDR2 SYGVQD, per germline (reference sequence). CDR3: CASSESGTRSYNEQFF. CDR3 coding DNA: TGCGCCAGCAGTGAGTCCGGGACTCGCTCCTACAATGAGCAGTTCTTC.

Concerning this clone itself: It differs at one base from a far larger clone, so likely a read error. This sample includes further DNA sequences coding for the same CDR3. The V and J genes are TRBV10-3 and TRBJ2-4; possibly TRBD2 for D (6 bases). The CDR3 length is 11 residues. Germline V gene sequence: CDR1 ENHRY, CDR2 SYGVKD. The CDR3 region has the DNA TGTGCCATCGGGGGAGGAAACATTCAGTATTTC. Translating gives CAIGGGNIQYF.

This clone appeared a single time. Mismatch with germline at one junction end may stem from a read error. The V call is TRBV7-9, the J call TRBJ1-2; 8 nucleotides match TRBD1. This CDR3 region has 13 residues. From germline, CDR1 is SEHNR and CDR2 FQNEAQ (reference sequence). CDR3 sequence: CSSSYSGQGGYTF. CDR3 DNA: TGTTCCAGCAGCTACTCTGGACAGGGTGGCTACACCTTC.

V is TRBV28 and J is TRBJ2-2; D not certain. The CDR3 sequence is 14 residues long. Germline V gene data show CDR1 as MDHEN and CDR2 as SYDVKM. The V and J ends lost 4 bases and 0 bases respectively, with 6 bases between them. The CDR3 here is CASSSFANTGELFF. CDR3 bases: TGTGCCAGCAGTTCGTTCGCGAACACCGGGGAGCTGTTTTTT.

Comments on this clone: A junction boundary mismatches the germline segment, possibly from a read error. V is TRBV5-6 and J is TRBJ2-1; D is undetermined. Germline values: CDR1 SGHDT, CDR2 YYEEEE. This CDR3 region has 13 residues. CDR3 coding DNA: TGTGCCAGCAGCTTTGGCAGGTACAATGGGCAGTTCTTC. Its translation is CASSFGRYNGQFF.

The count of this clone is one. The chain uses TRBV9 and TRBJ2-7; 7 nucleotides agree with TRBD1. V trimming: 3 bases; J trimming: 5 bases; junction bases outside the gene matches: 8. The CDR3 runs 14 residues. Germline CDR1 and CDR2: SGDLS and YYNGEE. CDR3 in amino acids: CASSGGQVGNEQYF. DNA for the CDR3: TGTGCCAGCAGCGGTGGACAGGTCGGTAACGAGCAGTACTTC.

The CDR3 is CASSYPGRRSSVDTQYF. Here the CDR3 DNA reads TGTGCCAGCAGCTACCCGGGAAGACGGTCTTCGGTGGATACGCAGTATTTT. The chain carries TRBV7-9 and TRBJ2-3, with D possibly TRBD2 on 5 matching bases. The CDR3 consists of 17 residues. The V and J ends lost 4 bases and 6 bases respectively, with 23 bases between them. CDR1 and CDR2 (germline): SEHNR, FQNEAQ (reference sequence).

The J gene is TRBJ2-7, the V gene TRBV27; D is unclear. V was cut by 6 bases and J by 3 bases, with 18 bases left in between. The germline CDR1 and CDR2 sequences are MNHEY and SMNVEV (reference sequence). The CDR3 totals 15 residues. The CDR3 region is CASSSRPSRRYEQYF. The CDR3 nucleotides are TGTGCCAGCAGCTCTCGACCCAGCAGGCGCTACGAGCAGTACTTC.

The J gene is TRBJ2-2, the V gene TRBV29-1, with 7 bases lining up with TRBD2. V shed 2 bases, J shed 5 bases, and the junction held 8 bases outside the gene matches. Germline V CDR1 and CDR2: SQVTM, ANQGSEA. This CDR3 comprises 15 residues. CDR3 bases: TGCAGCGTTGAATTTAGCGGGCTTCTTACCGGGGAGCTGTTTTTT. Translating it yields CSVEFSGLLTGELFF.

The J gene is TRBJ1-2, the V gene TRBV5-6, with 7 nucleotides matching TRBD1. Germline-derived CDR1 and CDR2 are SGHDT and YYEEEE. This CDR3 comprises 12 residues. The ends lost 4 bases at V and 14 bases at J; junction bases unmatched: 11. CDR3 coding DNA: TGTGCCAGCAGCCCACCTCGAGGGGGCATGACCTTC. Residues: CASSPPRGGMTF. Using reference TRBV5-6 and TRBJ1-2 for the parts outside the CDR3, the full variable domain is DAGVTQSPTHLIKTRGQQVTLRCSPKSGHDTVSWYQQALGQGPQFIFQYYEEEERQRGNFPDRFSGHQFPNYSSELNVNALLLGDSALYLCASSPPRGGMTFGSGTRLTVV.

The V gene is TRBV7-3, the J gene TRBJ2-7, with a possible D match to TRBD1 (6 bases). The germline CDR1 and CDR2 sequences are SGHTA and FQGTGA. With 0 bases removed from V and 2 bases from J, the gap between germline ends came to 17 bases. This CDR3 region has 17 residues. CDR3 in DNA: TGTGCCAGCAGCTTAACGGGGTCGGGGACACAGGCCTACGAGCAGTACTTC. Protein sequence: CASSLTGSGTQAYEQYF.

J is TRBJ2-5 and V is TRBV7-9, with 14 bases that match TRBD2. The J call may be mistaken, given a closer DNA end match to TRBJ2-7. This CDR3 is built from 17 residues. The germline V gene encodes CDR1 SEHNR and CDR2 FQNEAQ (reference sequence). CDR3 bases: TGTGCCAGCAGCCCGACGGGGACTAGCGGGAGCTCCTACGAGCAGTACTTC. Its translation: CASSPTGTSGSSYEQYF.

J is TRBJ1-4 and V is TRBV30; D is unclear. The V end lost 0 bases, the J end lost 2 bases, and 13 bases lay between the germline ends. This CDR3 has 16 residues. Germline assignment: CDR1 GTSNPN and CDR2 SVGIG (reference sequence). This CDR3 reads CAWSVGGANTNEKLFF. CDR3 DNA sequence: TGTGCCTGGAGTGTAGGAGGAGCGAATACTAATGAAAAACTGTTTTTT.

This clone was detected once. The chain is built from TRBV30 and TRBJ2-7, with TRBD2 matching over 7 bases. Germline CDR1 GTSNPN, CDR2 SVGIG (reference sequence). The CDR3 loop spans 16 amino acids. V trimming: 3 bases; J trimming: 3 bases; junction bases outside the gene matches: 14. Here the CDR3 reads CAWSGRGAGTIYEQYF. The CDR3 DNA reads as TGTGCCTGGAGCGGTCGGGGAGCGGGGACCATCTACGAGCAGTACTTC.

The CDR3 region is CASSPTGGIAETQYF. The CDR3 nucleotides are TGTGCCAGCAGCCCCACCGGAGGAATTGCTGAGACCCAGTACTTC. This chain links TRBV5-4 with TRBJ2-5; tentatively, D is TRBD2 (5 bases). The CDR3 contains 15 residues. Germline CDR1 is SGHNT and CDR2 is YYREEE (reference sequence). V gave up 4 bases and J gave up 5 bases, with 18 bases separating them.

In DNA form, the CDR3 reads TGTGCCAGCAGTGAAGCGGGGCAGTTTAGCAATCAGCCCCAGCATTTT. Protein sequence: CASSEAGQFSNQPQHF. The chain has TRBV6-1 and TRBJ1-5; TRBD1 might be the D (5 bases). Trimming pared 0 bases from V and 0 bases from J, leaving 9 bases between. Germline CDR1 reads MNHNS; CDR2 reads SASEGT. The CDR3 runs 16 residues.

The chain has TRBV19 and TRBJ2-5, with 8 nucleotides matching TRBD1. Germline CDR1 LNHDA, CDR2 SQIVND (reference sequence). The CDR3 covers 13 residues. V lost 3 bases to trimming and J lost 5 bases; unmatched junction nucleotides: 2. The CDR3 nucleotides are TGTGCCAGTAGTATGGACAGGGTGGAGACCCAGTACTTC. Translation gives CASSMDRVETQYF.

The chain combines TRBV2 with TRBJ2-1; D is unclear. Trimming left V 6 bases short and J 6 bases short, with 18 bases between. Germline values: CDR1 SNHLY, CDR2 FYNNEI. CDR3 length: 15 amino acids. The CDR3 DNA follows: TGTGCCAGCAGATATAGACCCGGGTCGCCCAATGAGCAGTTCTTC. Residues: CASRYRPGSPNEQFF.

V and J are TRBV7-3 and TRBJ2-5; 8 bases agree with TRBD2. The CDR3 consists of 14 residues. Germline CDR1 is SGHTA and CDR2 is FQGTGA. The trim removed 4 bases at V and 4 bases at J, leaving 5 bases unmatched. CDR3 coding DNA: TGTGCCAGCAGCTCAAGCACTAGCGGAGAGACCCAGTACTTC. Translated: CASSSSTSGETQYF.

The V gene is TRBV7-9, the J gene TRBJ2-5; D gene unclear. The J call may be incorrect, as the DNA end agrees better with TRBJ2-7. CDR3 length: 13 residues. Per the germline V gene, CDR1 is SEHNR and CDR2 is FQNEAQ (reference sequence). The CDR3 DNA follows: TGTGCCAGCAGCTTAGACGGGTTAGGCGAGCAGTACTTC. This codes for CASSLDGLGEQYF.